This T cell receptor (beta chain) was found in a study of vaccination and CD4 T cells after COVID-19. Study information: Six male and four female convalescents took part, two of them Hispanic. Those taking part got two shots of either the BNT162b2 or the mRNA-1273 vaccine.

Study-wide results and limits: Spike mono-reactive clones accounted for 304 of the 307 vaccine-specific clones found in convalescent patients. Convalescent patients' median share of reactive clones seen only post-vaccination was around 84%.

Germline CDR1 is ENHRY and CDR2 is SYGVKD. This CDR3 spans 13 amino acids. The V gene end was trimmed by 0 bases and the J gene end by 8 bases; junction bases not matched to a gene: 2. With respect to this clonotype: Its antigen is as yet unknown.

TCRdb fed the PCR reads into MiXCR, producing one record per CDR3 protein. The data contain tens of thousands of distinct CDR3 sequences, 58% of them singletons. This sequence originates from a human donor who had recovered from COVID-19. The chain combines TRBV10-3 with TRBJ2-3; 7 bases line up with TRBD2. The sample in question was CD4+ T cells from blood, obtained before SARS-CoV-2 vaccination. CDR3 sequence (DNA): TGTGCCATCAGTGAGTCCTCGGGGGGTACGCAGTATTTT. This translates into CAISESSGGTQYF.